The 27 T cell receptor beta chains in this list originate from one sample, sequenced in a study of blood T cell repertoires in COVID-19 (TCRdb year 2020). Library creation used the immunoSEQ multiplex PCR assay. In its TCRdb copy, this immuneACCESS table keeps in-frame sequences only and misses some clones. Where compared with another copy, unresolved V genes explain less than half of these, and the others have no known cause. Here the sample has about 380,000 clones; 85% occur a single time. The biggest ten clones account for 3% to 4.5% of the sample. Sequenced input: peripheral blood. Every receptor here comes from a woman under 30 with acute or convalescent COVID-19.

V and J are TRBV24-1 and TRBJ2-3; 9 positions match TRBD1. J gave up 3 bases and V 3 bases, and 6 bases lay outside the gene matches. CDR3 length: 16 residues. Germline CDR1 reads KGHDR; CDR2 reads SFDVKD. Here the CDR3 reads CATSDPRTGETDTQYF. CDR3 bases: TGTGCCACCAGTGATCCCCGGACAGGGGAGACAGATACGCAGTATTTT.

In its sample, this clone was seen once. CDR3 DNA: TGTGCCAGCAGCTTCGGACGAGGGGGCTACACCTTC. This codes for CASSFGRGGYTF. The rearrangement joins TRBV7-2 to TRBJ1-2, with D uncertain. V lost 3 bases and J lost 8, with 10 bases in between. The CDR3 contains 12 residues. Germline V CDR1 and CDR2: SGHTA, FQGNSA.

The rearrangement uses TRBV9 and TRBJ2-1; 7 bases match TRBD2. Germline lookup yields CDR1 SGDLS and CDR2 YYNGEE. The CDR3 consists of 17 residues. Trimming at V came to 0 bases and at J to 0 bases, leaving 6 bases not matched to a gene. CDR3 loop: CASSVEASGSSYNEQFF. For the CDR3, the DNA is TGTGCCAGCAGCGTAGAAGCTAGCGGCAGCTCCTACAATGAGCAGTTCTTC.

The V gene is TRBV28, the J gene TRBJ1-1; a possible D gene is TRBD1 (5 bases). Germline CDR1 reads MDHEN; CDR2 reads SYDVKM. V lost 3 bases to trimming and J lost 4 bases, with 12 bases between them. The CDR3 covers 14 residues. The CDR3 DNA follows: TGTGCCAGCAGTTTCTTGGGGGGAACCACTGAAGCTTTCTTT. It encodes CASSFLGGTTEAFF.

CDR3 sequence: CASSQGPERGGRETQYF. CDR3 in DNA: TGTGCCAGCAGCCAAGGGCCGGAGCGGGGGGGCCGGGAGACCCAGTACTTC. The chain recombines TRBV4-2 with TRBJ2-5, with 10 bases that match TRBD2. The CDR3 covers 17 residues. Trimming removed 1 base from V and 5 bases from J; junction bases left unmatched: 10. Germline V gene sequence: CDR1 LGHNA, CDR2 YNFKEQ.

CDR3: CASSLGYGNNQPQHF. The CDR3 DNA follows: TGCGCCAGCAGCTTGGGATACGGGAACAATCAGCCCCAGCATTTT. This chain joins TRBV5-1 and TRBJ1-5; D unresolved. The V end lost 0 bases, the J end lost 3 bases, and 10 bases lay between the germline ends. Germline V gene sequence: CDR1 SGHRS, CDR2 YFSETQ. The CDR3 covers 15 residues.

This clone has only a few counts. The chain links TRBV3-1 (or the pseudogene TRBV3-2) to TRBJ1-3; TRBD1 matches at 8 bases. CDR1 is LGHDT and CDR2 is YNNKEL in the germline V gene (reference sequence). This CDR3 has 15 residues. After removal of 2 bases from V and 4 bases from J, the junction contained 4 bases not matched to a gene. CDR3 sequence (DNA): TGTGCCAGCAGCCAACAGGGGGCAGCGGGAAACACCATATATTTT. It encodes CASSQQGAAGNTIYF.

The genes are TRBV2 and TRBJ2-2; no reliable D call. Trimming pared 2 bases from V and 0 bases from J, leaving 7 bases between. CDR3 length equals 15 residues. Germline V gives CDR1 SNHLY, CDR2 FYNNEI. CDR3 in amino acids: CASSELASNTGELFF. The CDR3 nucleotides read TGTGCCAGCAGTGAACTCGCGTCGAACACCGGGGAGCTGTTTTTT.

The rearrangement joins TRBV18 to TRBJ2-7; TRBD1 aligns across 8 bases. The CDR3 extends over 15 amino acids. The trim removed 1 base at V and 1 base at J, leaving 3 bases unmatched. Germline CDR1 reads KGHSH; CDR2 reads LQKENI. The CDR3, as DNA: TGTGCCAGCTCACCACTGGGACAGGAATCCTACGAGCAGTACTTC. This encodes CASSPLGQESYEQYF.

The chain carries TRBV27 and TRBJ2-7, with 9 bases that match TRBD2. The CDR3 contains 14 residues. Germline CDR1 and CDR2: MNHEY and SMNVEV (reference sequence). After removal of 8 bases from V and 3 bases from J, the junction contained 8 bases not matched to a gene. The CDR3 DNA follows: TGTGCCAGCGGAGCTAGCGGGGAGGACTACGAGCAGTACTTC. Translation gives CASGASGEDYEQYF.

The V and J genes are TRBV2 and TRBJ2-7; no clear D gene. The V and J ends lost 8 bases and 1 base respectively, with 6 bases between them. Germline loops: CDR1 SNHLY, CDR2 FYNNEI. CDR3 size: 11 residues. The CDR3 DNA reads TGTGCCAGCGCGAGTTCCTACGAGCAGTACTTC. Translating it yields CASASSYEQYF.

The V and J genes are TRBV12-3 or TRBV12-4 and TRBJ2-3, with TRBD1 matching 8 bases. The CDR3 is 13 residues long. The V segment lost 11 bases and the J segment 3 bases; nucleotides outside the gene matches: 7. CDR3 protein: CAGKTGETDTQYF. CDR3 in DNA: TGTGCCGGGAAGACAGGGGAGACAGATACGCAGTATTTT.

The rearrangement joins TRBV9 to TRBJ1-3, with 8 bases identical to TRBD1. The CDR3 spans 15 residues. CDR1 is SGDLS, CDR2 YYNGEE, per germline. V trimming: 2 bases; J trimming: 0 bases; junction bases outside the gene matches: 1. The CDR3 nucleotides read TGTGCCAGCAGCGTTGACAGGGGCTCTGGAAACACCATATATTTT. This encodes CASSVDRGSGNTIYF.

Concerning this clone: This sample also contains other DNA sequences that code for the same CDR3. The rearrangement joins TRBV6-5 to TRBJ2-5; weak D call: TRBD1 (6 bases). Germline V CDR1 and CDR2: MNHEY, SVGAGI. The CDR3 covers 13 residues. V lost 2 bases to trimming and J lost 4 bases, with 8 bases between them. CDR3 in amino acids: CASSYGTSETQYF. The CDR3 coding sequence is TGTGCCAGCAGTTACGGGACATCAGAGACCCAGTACTTC.

The chain links TRBV20-1 to TRBJ2-7, with a possible D match to TRBD2 (5 bases). The CDR3 extends over 14 amino acids. Looked up from germline, CDR1 is DFQATT and CDR2 is SNEGSKA (reference sequence). Between the trimmed V and J ends, which lost 3 bases and 2 bases, there was a span of 14 bases. CDR3 nucleotides: TGCAGTGCTAGTGGAGAGGGTCAGCCCTACGAGCAGTACTTC. Translation: CSASGEGQPYEQYF.

The chain is built from TRBV9 and TRBJ2-7; D is perhaps TRBD2 (5 bases). CDR1 and CDR2 from the germline V gene are SGDLS and YYNGEE. V was shortened by 0 bases and J by 2 bases, with 12 bases between the two germline ends. The length of the CDR3 is 15 residues. CDR3 in amino acids: CASSVGPERAYEQYF. The CDR3 DNA reads as TGTGCCAGCAGCGTAGGGCCGGAGAGGGCCTACGAGCAGTACTTC. The full variable domain, rest sourced from reference TRBV9 and TRBJ2-7, is DSGVTQTPKHLITATGQRVTLRCSPRSGDLSVYWYQQSLDQGLQFLIQYYNGEERAKGNILERFSAQQFPDLHSELNLSSLELGDSALYFCASSVGPERAYEQYFGPGTRLTVT.

CDR3 residues: CASSPLTGSSGNTIYF. The CDR3, as DNA: TGTGCCAGCTCACCACTGACAGGGAGCTCTGGAAACACCATATATTTT. The chain uses TRBV18 and TRBJ1-3, with 7 bases that match TRBD1. V shed 1 base, J shed 0 bases, and the junction held 3 bases outside the gene matches. The CDR3 sequence is 16 residues long. CDR1 is KGHSH and CDR2 is LQKENI in the germline V gene. The variable domain in full, with the rest retrieved from reference TRBV18 and TRBJ1-3, is NAGVMQNPRHLVRRRGQEARLRCSPMKGHSHVYWYRQLPEEGLKFMVYLQKENIIDESGMPKERFSAEFPKEGPSILRIQQVVRGDSAAYFCASSPLTGSSGNTIYFGEGSWLTVV.

The chain joins TRBV9 to TRBJ2-7; TRBD1 matches 7 bases. The germline gives CDR1 SGDLS, CDR2 YYNGEE. The junction had 4 bases not matched to a gene; V was cut back by 2 bases and J by 5 bases. The length of the CDR3 is 13 residues. The CDR3 nucleotides are TGTGCCAGCAGCGTGGTAGGGGGCCACGAGCAGTACTTC. Translating it yields CASSVVGGHEQYF.

The rearrangement uses TRBV30 and TRBJ1-6, with 7 bases that match TRBD1. The germline CDR1 and CDR2 sequences are GTSNPN and SVGIG (reference sequence). Germline trimming cut 8 bases from V and 9 bases from J; bases unmatched to any gene: 10. The CDR3 covers 13 residues. CDR3 nucleotide sequence: TGTGCCGTTGTGGTGGCAGGGGGTTCACCCCTCCACTTT. Encoded protein: CAVVVAGGSPLHF. Looking up the rest from reference TRBV30 and TRBJ1-6 gives the full variable domain: SQTIHQWPATLVQPVGSPLSLECTVEGTSNPNLYWYRQAAGRGLQLLFYSVGIGQISSEVPQNLSASRPQDRQFILSSKKLLLSDSGFYLCAVVVAGGSPLHFGNGTRLTVT.

The genes are TRBV19 and TRBJ1-2; possibly TRBD1 for D (6 bases). CDR1 is LNHDA, CDR2 SQIVND, per germline (reference sequence). Between the trimmed V and J ends, which lost 4 bases and 5 bases, there was a span of 17 bases. The CDR3 length is 15 residues. The CDR3 reads CASSTHRETGYGYTF. The CDR3 region has the DNA TGTGCCAGTAGTACTCACAGGGAAACGGGATATGGCTACACCTTC.

This chain connects TRBV11-2 to TRBJ2-7; D is uncertain. The germline gives CDR1 SGHAT, CDR2 FQNNGV. CDR3 length: 17 residues. Trimming cost V 0 bases and J 0 bases, with 15 bases left between them. Here the CDR3 reads CASSLDRVGRSSYEQYF. The CDR3 DNA reads TGTGCCAGCAGCTTAGATCGGGTCGGCCGGAGCTCCTACGAGCAGTACTTC.

This clone was observed many times. V and J are TRBV30 and TRBJ1-5, with TRBD1 matching 9 bases. This CDR3 contains 15 residues. V dropped 1 base and J dropped 1; count of bases not matched to a gene: 2. Germline V lookup: CDR1 GTSNPN, CDR2 SVGIG (reference sequence). The CDR3 spells CAWSGGTGSNQPQHF. The CDR3 nucleotides read TGTGCCTGGAGTGGAGGGACAGGGAGCAATCAGCCCCAGCATTTT.

The chain uses TRBV5-1 and TRBJ2-1; 12 bases agree with TRBD2. The junction had 9 bases not matched to a gene; V was cut back by 7 bases and J by 7 bases. CDR1 is SGHRS and CDR2 is YFSETQ in the germline V gene. This CDR3 is built from 15 residues. CDR3 loop: CASGPLAGGPNEQFF. The CDR3 DNA reads TGCGCCAGCGGGCCTCTAGCGGGAGGGCCGAATGAGCAGTTCTTC.

The chain carries TRBV25-1 and TRBJ2-3; 8 nucleotides align to TRBD1. CDR3 length: 13 amino acids. V was pared by 7 bases and J by 5 bases, with 5 bases of the junction left unmatched. Germline values: CDR1 MGHDK, CDR2 SYGVNS. The CDR3 DNA is TGTGCCAGCACCCAGGGGGCGAAAGATACGCAGTATTTT. Translation gives CASTQGAKDTQYF. The full variable domain, its missing parts supplied by reference TRBV25-1 and TRBJ2-3, is EADIYQTPRYLVIGTGKKITLECSQTMGHDKMYWYQQDPGMELHLIHYSYGVNSTEKGDLSSESTVSRIRTEHFPLTLESARPSHTSQYLCASTQGAKDTQYFGPGTRLTVL.

The chain links TRBV19 to TRBJ1-5; D is uncertain. Germline lookup yields CDR1 LNHDA and CDR2 SQIVND (reference sequence). This CDR3 contains 14 residues. The germline V and J ends were trimmed by 0 bases and 6 bases, with 9 bases remaining between them. The CDR3 sequence is CASSIEDLSQPQHF. The CDR3 region has the DNA TGTGCCAGTAGTATAGAGGACTTAAGTCAGCCCCAGCATTTT.

The chain uses TRBV10-3 and TRBJ1-2; tentatively, D is TRBD1 (5 bases). The CDR3 runs to 13 residues. The V end was cut by 6 bases, the J end by 10 bases, with 18 bases between. Germline CDR1 is ENHRY and CDR2 is SYGVKD. The CDR3 sequence is CAIRGRDEGLYTF. The CDR3 bases are TGTGCCATCAGGGGGAGGGACGAGGGCCTCTACACCTTC.

The V gene is TRBV4-2, the J gene TRBJ1-4; D perhaps matches TRBD1 (5 bases). CDR1 and CDR2 from the germline V gene are LGHNA and YNFKEQ. The CDR3 is 14 residues long. Trimming cost V 4 bases and J 8 bases, with 14 bases left between them. The CDR3 sequence: CASSRGESGEKLFF. The CDR3 nucleotides are TGTGCCAGCAGCCGGGGGGAGTCCGGGGAAAAACTGTTTTTT.